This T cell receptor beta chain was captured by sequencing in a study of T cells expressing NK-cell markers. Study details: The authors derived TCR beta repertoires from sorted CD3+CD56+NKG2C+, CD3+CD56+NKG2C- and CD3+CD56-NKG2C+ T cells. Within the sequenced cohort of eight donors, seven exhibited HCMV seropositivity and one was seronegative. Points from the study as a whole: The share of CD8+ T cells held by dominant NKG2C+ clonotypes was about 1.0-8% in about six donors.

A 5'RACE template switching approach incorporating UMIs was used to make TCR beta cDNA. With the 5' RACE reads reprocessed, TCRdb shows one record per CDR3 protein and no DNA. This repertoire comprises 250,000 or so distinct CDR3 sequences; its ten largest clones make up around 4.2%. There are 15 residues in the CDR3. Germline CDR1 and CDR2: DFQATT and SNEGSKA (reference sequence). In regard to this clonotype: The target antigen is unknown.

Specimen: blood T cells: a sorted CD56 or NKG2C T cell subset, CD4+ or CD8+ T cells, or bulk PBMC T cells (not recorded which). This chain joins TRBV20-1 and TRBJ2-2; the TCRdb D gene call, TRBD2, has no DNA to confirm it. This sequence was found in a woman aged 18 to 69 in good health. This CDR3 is CSARVWGGDTGELFF.